The clone carrying this T cell receptor (beta chain) was detected a few times. This CDR3 has 16 residues. CDR1 is SGHNT and CDR2 is YYREEE in the germline V gene (reference sequence). Deletions cut 0 bases from V and 4 bases from J, with 17 bases between. This sample was included in a study of blood T cells in healthy people across ages. A second PCR of 7 to 11 cycles used a sample-barcoded 5' primer and a J-beta primer mix. Using its own MiXCR run on the 5' RACE reads, TCRdb lists one record per CDR3 protein. There are roughly 570,000 distinct CDR3 sequences in the sample; 25% to 30% occur only once, and around a sixth lies in the top ten.

The origin of this receptor is a woman in her seventies in good health. J is TRBJ2-7 and V is TRBV5-4; D possibly matches TRBD1 or TRBD2 (5 bases each). The specimen sequenced was blood. The CDR3: CASSLGPGPEMYEQYF. CDR3 coding DNA: TGTGCCAGCAGCTTGGGACCGGGACCTGAGATGTACGAGCAGTACTTC.